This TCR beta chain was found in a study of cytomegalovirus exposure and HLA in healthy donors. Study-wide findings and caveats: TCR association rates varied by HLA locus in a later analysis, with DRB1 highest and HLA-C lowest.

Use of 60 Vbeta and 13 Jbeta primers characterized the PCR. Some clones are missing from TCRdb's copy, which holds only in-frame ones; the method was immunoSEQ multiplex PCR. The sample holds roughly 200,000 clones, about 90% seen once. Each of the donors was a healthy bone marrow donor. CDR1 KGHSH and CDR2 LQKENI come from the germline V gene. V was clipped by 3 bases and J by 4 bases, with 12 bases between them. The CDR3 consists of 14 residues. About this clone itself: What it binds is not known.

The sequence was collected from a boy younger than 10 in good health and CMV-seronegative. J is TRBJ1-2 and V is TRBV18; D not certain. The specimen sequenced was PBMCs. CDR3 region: CASSPGPEGYGYTF. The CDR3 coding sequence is TGTGCCAGCTCACCGGGCCCGGAGGGCTATGGCTACACCTTC.